This T cell receptor (beta chain) was profiled in a study of cytomegalovirus exposure and HLA in healthy donors. Study context: The study's early data release held 80 million to 95 million unique TCRs from HLA-typed donors.

CDR3 size: 14 residues. The V gene's germline CDR1 is SGHRS and CDR2 YFSETQ. The V end was cut by 4 bases, the J end by 4 bases, with 14 bases between. The PCR employed 60 Vbeta primers together with 13 Jbeta primers. Some clones are missing from TCRdb's copy, which holds only in-frame ones; the method was immunoSEQ multiplex PCR. This sample has about 120,000 clones, with roughly 79% found just once. Donors counted as nominally healthy when sampled, yet unrecorded immune exposures were likely. This clone appeared once. The antigen is undetermined. Overall study findings and caveats: In a later analysis, most CMV-associated TCR beta chains appeared HLA-restricted. TCR beta chain V- and J-gene trimming was linked, in a later analysis, to a missense variant in DCLRE1C.

The rearrangement links TRBV5-1 to TRBJ1-2; weak D call: TRBD1 (6 bases). The TCR comes from a woman between 18 and 29 years old in good health and CMV-seronegative. Sequencing used PBMCs. The CDR3 nucleotides read TGCGCCAGCAGCACGGAAGGGGGATCCTATGGCTACACCTTC. The encoded protein is CASSTEGGSYGYTF.